The T cell receptor (beta chain) described here comes from a study of beta chain features in type 1 diabetes. This clone was seen more than once but under ten times. Of the isolated RNA, all was reverse transcribed, and so the sequenced material was expressed TCRB transcripts. Produced via immunoSEQ multiplex PCR; TCRdb's table is partial and in-frame only. The table has about 900,000 clones, around a sixth seen once. The CDR3 contains 15 residues. The V and J ends lost 7 bases and 0 bases, in that order; junction bases with no gene match: 7. Per the germline V gene, CDR1 is SGHNT and CDR2 is YYREEE (reference sequence).

The chain joins TRBV5-4 to TRBJ2-1; 7 positions agree with TRBD2. The TCR comes from a woman younger than 35 in good health. The sample was naive CD4+ T cells from blood. The DNA for the CDR3 is TGTGCCAGCTGTTTTGGCGGGAGCTCCTACAATGAGCAGTTCTTC. Its translation is CASCFGGSSYNEQFF. The full variable domain, rest sourced from reference TRBV5-4 and TRBJ2-1, is ETGVTQSPTHLIKTRGQQVTLRCSSQSGHNTVSWYQQALGQGPQFIFQYYREEENGRGNFPPRFSGLQFPNYSSELNVNALELDDSALYLCASCFGGSSYNEQFFGPGTRLTVL.